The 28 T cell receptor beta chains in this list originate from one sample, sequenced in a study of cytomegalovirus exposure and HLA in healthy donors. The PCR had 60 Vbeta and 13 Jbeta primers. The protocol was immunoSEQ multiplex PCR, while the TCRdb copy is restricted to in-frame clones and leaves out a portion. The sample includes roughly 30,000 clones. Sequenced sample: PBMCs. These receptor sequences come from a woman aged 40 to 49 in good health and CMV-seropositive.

CDR3 nucleotides: TGTGCCAGCAGCTTACTACTGTCACCCTACGAGCAGTACTTC. Its protein product is CASSLLLSPYEQYF. The chain recombines TRBV11-2 with TRBJ2-7; the D is unclear. V was pared by 2 bases and J by 2 bases, with 10 bases between. From germline, CDR1 is SGHAT and CDR2 FQNNGV. The CDR3 has 14 amino acids.

The CDR3 here is CASSEGPQVWADNSPLHF. The CDR3 DNA follows: TGTGCCAGCAGCGAGGGGCCACAAGTCTGGGCTGATAATTCACCCCTCCACTTT. This chain uses TRBV9 with TRBJ1-6, with D perhaps matching TRBD1 (5 bases). The V gene lost 3 bases and the J gene lost 5 bases, with 21 bases spanning the gap. CDR1 and CDR2 (germline): SGDLS, YYNGEE. The CDR3 is 18 residues long.

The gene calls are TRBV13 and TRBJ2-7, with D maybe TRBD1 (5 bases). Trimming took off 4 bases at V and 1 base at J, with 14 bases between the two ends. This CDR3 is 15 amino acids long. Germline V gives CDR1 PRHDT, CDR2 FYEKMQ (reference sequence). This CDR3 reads CASSYGHSLSYEQYF. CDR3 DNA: TGTGCCAGCAGCTACGGACACTCCCTATCCTACGAGCAGTACTTC.

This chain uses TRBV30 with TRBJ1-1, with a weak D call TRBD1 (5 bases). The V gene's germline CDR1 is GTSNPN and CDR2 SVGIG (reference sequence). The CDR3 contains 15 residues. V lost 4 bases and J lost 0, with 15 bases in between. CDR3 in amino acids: CAWTTKQELNTEAFF. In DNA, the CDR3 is TGTGCCTGGACCACGAAACAGGAGCTGAACACTGAAGCTTTCTTT. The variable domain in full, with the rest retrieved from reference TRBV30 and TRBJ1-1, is SQTIHQWPATLVQPVGSPLSLECTVEGTSNPNLYWYRQAAGRGLQLLFYSVGIGQISSEVPQNLSASRPQDRQFILSSKKLLLSDSGFYLCAWTTKQELNTEAFFGQGTRLTVV.

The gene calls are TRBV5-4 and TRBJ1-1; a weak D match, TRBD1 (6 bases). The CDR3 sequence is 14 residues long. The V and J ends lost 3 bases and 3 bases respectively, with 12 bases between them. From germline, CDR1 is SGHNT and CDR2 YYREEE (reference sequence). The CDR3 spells CASSWGAGDTEAFF. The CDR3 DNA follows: TGTGCCAGCAGCTGGGGGGCGGGGGACACTGAAGCTTTCTTT. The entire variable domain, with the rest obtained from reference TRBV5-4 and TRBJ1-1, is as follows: ETGVTQSPTHLIKTRGQQVTLRCSSQSGHNTVSWYQQALGQGPQFIFQYYREEENGRGNFPPRFSGLQFPNYSSELNVNALELDDSALYLCASSWGAGDTEAFFGQGTRLTVV.

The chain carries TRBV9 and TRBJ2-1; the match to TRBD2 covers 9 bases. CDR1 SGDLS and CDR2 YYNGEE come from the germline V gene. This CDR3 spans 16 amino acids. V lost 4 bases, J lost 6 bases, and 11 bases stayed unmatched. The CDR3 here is CASSRTGAGGLNEQFF. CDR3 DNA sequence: TGTGCCAGCAGCCGAACTGGAGCGGGAGGTCTCAATGAGCAGTTCTTC.

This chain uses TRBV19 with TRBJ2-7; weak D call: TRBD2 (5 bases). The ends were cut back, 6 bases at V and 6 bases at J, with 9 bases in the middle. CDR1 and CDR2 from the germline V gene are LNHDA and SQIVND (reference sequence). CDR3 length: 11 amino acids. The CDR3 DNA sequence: TGTGCCAGTAGAGGACGGGGCGAGCAGTACTTC. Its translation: CASRGRGEQYF.

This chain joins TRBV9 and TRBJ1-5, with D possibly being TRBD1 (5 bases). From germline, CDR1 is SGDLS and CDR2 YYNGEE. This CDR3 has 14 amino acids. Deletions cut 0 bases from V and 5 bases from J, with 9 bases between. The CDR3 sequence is CASSVATDDQPQHF. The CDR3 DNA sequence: TGTGCCAGCAGCGTAGCGACAGATGATCAGCCCCAGCATTTT.

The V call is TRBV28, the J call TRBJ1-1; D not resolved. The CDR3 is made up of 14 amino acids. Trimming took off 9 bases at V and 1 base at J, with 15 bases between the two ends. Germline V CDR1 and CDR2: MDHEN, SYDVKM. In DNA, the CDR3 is TGTGCCAGAAACTGTGGTCTTTCGAACACTGAAGCTTTCTTT. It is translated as CARNCGLSNTEAFF.

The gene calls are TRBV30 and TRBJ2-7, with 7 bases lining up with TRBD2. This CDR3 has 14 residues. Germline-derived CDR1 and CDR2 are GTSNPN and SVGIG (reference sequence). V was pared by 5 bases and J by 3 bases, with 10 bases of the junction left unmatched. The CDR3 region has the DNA TGTGCCTGGGGGGATATCGGGGGGAACTACGAGCAGTACTTC. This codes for CAWGDIGGNYEQYF.

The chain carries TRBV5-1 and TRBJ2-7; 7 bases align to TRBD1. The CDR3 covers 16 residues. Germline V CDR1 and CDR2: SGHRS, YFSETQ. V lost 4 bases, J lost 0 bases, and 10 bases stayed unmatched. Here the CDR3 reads CASSAATGTVSYEQYF. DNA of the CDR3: TGCGCCAGCAGCGCCGCCACCGGGACAGTCTCCTACGAGCAGTACTTC.

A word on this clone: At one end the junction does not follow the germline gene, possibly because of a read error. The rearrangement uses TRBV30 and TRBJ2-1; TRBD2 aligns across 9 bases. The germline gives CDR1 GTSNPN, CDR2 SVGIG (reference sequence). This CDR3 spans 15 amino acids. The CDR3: CAGSVLAGSYNEQFF. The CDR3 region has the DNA TGTGCCGGGAGTGTACTAGCGGGCTCCTACAATGAGCAGTTCTTC. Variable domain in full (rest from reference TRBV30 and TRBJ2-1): SQTIHQWPATLVQPVGSPLSLECTVEGTSNPNLYWYRQAAGRGLQLLFYSVGIGQISSEVPQNLSASRPQDRQFILSSKKLLLSDSGFYLCAGSVLAGSYNEQFFGPGTRLTVL.

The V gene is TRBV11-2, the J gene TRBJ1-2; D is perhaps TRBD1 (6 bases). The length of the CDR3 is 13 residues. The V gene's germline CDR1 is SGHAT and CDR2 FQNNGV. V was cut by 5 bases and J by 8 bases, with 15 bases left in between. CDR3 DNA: TGTGCCAGCAGCGAGATGGGGGCTGCGGGCTACACCTTC. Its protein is CASSEMGAAGYTF.

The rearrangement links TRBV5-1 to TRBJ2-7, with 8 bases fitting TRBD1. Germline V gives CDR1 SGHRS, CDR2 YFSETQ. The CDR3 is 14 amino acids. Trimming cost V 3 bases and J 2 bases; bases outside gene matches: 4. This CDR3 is CASSWQGATYEQYF. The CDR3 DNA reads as TGCGCCAGCAGCTGGCAGGGGGCTACCTACGAGCAGTACTTC.

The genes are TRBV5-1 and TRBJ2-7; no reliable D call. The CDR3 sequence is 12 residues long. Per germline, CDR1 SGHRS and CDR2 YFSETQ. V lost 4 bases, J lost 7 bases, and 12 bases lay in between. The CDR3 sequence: CASSPGGREQYF. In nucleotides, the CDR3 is TGCGCCAGCAGCCCCGGCGGAAGAGAGCAGTACTTC.

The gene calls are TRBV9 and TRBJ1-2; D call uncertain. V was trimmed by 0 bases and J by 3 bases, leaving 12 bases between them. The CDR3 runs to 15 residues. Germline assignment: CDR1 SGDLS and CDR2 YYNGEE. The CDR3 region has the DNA TGTGCCAGCAGCGTAGGCAGAGGGTCGGACTATGGCTACACCTTC. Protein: CASSVGRGSDYGYTF.

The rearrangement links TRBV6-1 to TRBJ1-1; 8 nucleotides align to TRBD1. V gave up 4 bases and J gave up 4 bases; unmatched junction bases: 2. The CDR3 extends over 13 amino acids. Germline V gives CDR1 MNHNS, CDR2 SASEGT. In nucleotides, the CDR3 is TGTGCCAGCAGTGTGGACAGGGTCACTGAAGCTTTCTTT. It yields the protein CASSVDRVTEAFF.

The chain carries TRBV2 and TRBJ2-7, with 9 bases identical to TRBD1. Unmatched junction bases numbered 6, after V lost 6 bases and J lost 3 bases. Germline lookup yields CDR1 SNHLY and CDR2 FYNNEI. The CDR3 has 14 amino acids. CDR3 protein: CASRQTGGVYEQYF. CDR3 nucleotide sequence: TGTGCCAGCAGGCAAACAGGGGGCGTCTACGAGCAGTACTTC.

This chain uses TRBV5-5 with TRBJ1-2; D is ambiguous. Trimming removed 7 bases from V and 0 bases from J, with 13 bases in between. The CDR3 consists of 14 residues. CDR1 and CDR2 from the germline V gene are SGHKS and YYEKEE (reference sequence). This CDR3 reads CASGFPGANYGYTF. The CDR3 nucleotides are TGTGCCAGCGGATTCCCCGGGGCTAACTATGGCTACACCTTC.

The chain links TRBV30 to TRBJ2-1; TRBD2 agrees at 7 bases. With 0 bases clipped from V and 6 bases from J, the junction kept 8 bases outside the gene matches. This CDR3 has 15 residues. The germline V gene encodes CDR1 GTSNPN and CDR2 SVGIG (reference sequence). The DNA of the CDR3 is TGTGCCTGGAGTGTAGGGGAGGGCCGGGTCAATGAGCAGTTCTTC. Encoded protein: CAWSVGEGRVNEQFF.

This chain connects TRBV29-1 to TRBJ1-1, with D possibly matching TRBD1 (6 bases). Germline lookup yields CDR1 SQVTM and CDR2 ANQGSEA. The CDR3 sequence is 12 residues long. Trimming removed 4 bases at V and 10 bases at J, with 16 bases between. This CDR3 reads CSVVGAPGVAFF. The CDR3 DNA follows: TGCAGCGTTGTGGGGGCGCCGGGTGTAGCTTTCTTT.

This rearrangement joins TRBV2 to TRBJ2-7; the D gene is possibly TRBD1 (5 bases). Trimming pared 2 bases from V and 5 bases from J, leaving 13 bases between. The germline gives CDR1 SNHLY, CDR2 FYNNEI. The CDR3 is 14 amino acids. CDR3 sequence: CASSETPGLDEQYF. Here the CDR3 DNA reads TGTGCCAGCAGTGAAACCCCAGGGCTGGACGAGCAGTACTTC.

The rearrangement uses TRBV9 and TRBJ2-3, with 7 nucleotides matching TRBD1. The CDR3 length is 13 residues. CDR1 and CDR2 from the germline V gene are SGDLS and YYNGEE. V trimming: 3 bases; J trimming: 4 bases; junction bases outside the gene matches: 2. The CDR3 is CASSATGADTQYF. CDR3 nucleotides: TGTGCCAGCAGCGCAACAGGGGCAGATACGCAGTATTTT.

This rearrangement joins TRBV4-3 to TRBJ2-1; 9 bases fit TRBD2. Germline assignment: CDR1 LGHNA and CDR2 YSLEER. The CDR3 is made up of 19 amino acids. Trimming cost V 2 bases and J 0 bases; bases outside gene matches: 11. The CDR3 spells CASSQQLIGSGSSYNEQFF. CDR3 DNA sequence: TGCGCCAGCAGCCAACAATTGATTGGTAGCGGGAGCTCCTACAATGAGCAGTTCTTC.

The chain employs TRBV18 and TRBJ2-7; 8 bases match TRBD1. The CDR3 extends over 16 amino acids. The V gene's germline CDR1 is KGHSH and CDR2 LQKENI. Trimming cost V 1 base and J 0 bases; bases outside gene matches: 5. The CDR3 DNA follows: TGTGCCAGCTCACCACTAGGACAGGGCCCCTCCTACGAGCAGTACTTC. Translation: CASSPLGQGPSYEQYF.

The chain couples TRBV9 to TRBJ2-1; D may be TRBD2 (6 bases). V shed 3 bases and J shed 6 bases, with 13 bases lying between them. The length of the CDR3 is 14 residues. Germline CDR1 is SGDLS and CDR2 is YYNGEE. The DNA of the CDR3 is TGTGCCAGCAGCGCCCGTGCGACTAGCAATGAGCAGTTCTTC. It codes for CASSARATSNEQFF.

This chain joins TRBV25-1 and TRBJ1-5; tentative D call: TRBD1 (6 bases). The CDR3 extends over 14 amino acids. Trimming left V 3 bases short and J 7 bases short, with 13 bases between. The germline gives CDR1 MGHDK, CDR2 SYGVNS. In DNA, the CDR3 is TGTGCCAGCAGTGATCCAGGGGAGCCACAGCCCCAGCATTTT. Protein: CASSDPGEPQPQHF.

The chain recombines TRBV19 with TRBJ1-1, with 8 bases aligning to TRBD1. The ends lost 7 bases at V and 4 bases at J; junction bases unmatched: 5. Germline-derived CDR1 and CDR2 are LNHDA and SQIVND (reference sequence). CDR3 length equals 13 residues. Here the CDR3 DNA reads TGTGCCAGTACAGACAGGGGTGGCACTGAAGCTTTCTTT. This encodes CASTDRGGTEAFF.